Listed below are T cell receptor beta chains from one sample, sequenced in a study of T-cell reconstitution after alpha-beta-depleted transplantation in children. In TCRdb, the PCR reads were re-called with MiXCR into one record per CDR3 protein. The table shows 450,000 to 550,000 distinct CDR3 sequences, with about 10% occurring only once. Sample: PBMCs, mostly from graft donor cells, taken 180 days after TCRalphabeta/CD19-depleted stem cell transplant. The receptors here all came from a female patient aged 2 to 10 who had a stem cell transplant for aplastic anemia, so the T cells may come from the graft donor. The CDR3 runs from the conserved cysteine through the conserved F or W. D genes are given only for firm matches. Some rows have no size entry. The others give once, few or many, or a class for an expanded clone.

j_gene: TRBJ2-1
v_gene: TRBV4-3
abundance: few
d_gene: -
CDR3nt: TGCGCCAGCAGCCAACTACTAGACAATGAGCAGTTCTTC
CDR3aa: CASSQLLDNEQFF

j_gene: TRBJ1-1
v_gene: TRBV6-2/TRBV6-3
abundance: few
d_gene: -
CDR3nt: TGTGCCAGCAGTTACCTCAGGGCTGGGACTGAAGCTTTCTTT
CDR3aa: CASSYLRAGTEAFF

j_gene: TRBJ2-5
v_gene: TRBV14
abundance: many
d_gene: TRBD2
CDR3nt: TGTGCCAGCAGCCAAGATGGAGCGGGAGCTCGAGAGACCCAGTACTTC
CDR3aa: CASSQDGAGARETQYF

j_gene: TRBJ2-2
v_gene: TRBV6-1
abundance: many
d_gene: TRBD2
CDR3nt: TGTGCCAGCAGTCTAGCGGGAGACCGAACCGGGGAGCTGTTTTTT
CDR3aa: CASSLAGDRTGELFF

j_gene: TRBJ2-4
v_gene: TRBV6-1
abundance: few
d_gene: TRBD2
CDR3nt: TGTGCCAGCAGCGCATCCCATAGCGGGACGGAGTACTTC
CDR3aa: CASSASHSGTEYF

j_gene: TRBJ2-3
v_gene: TRBV12-3/TRBV12-4
abundance: few
d_gene: -
CDR3nt: TGTGCCAGCAGGGATGGTCCCCCACGCACAGATACGCAGTATTTT
CDR3aa: CASRDGPPRTDTQYF

j_gene: TRBJ2-3
v_gene: TRBV5-6
abundance: few
d_gene: TRBD1
CDR3nt: TGTGCCAGCAGCCTCGGACAGGGCCGGGCAGATACGCAGTATTTT
CDR3aa: CASSLGQGRADTQYF

j_gene: TRBJ1-4
v_gene: TRBV12-3/TRBV12-4
abundance: many
d_gene: -
CDR3nt: TGTGCCAGCAGTTTTCAGGGACGTGAAAAACTGTTTTTT
CDR3aa: CASSFQGREKLFF

j_gene: TRBJ2-1
v_gene: TRBV6-1
abundance: few
d_gene: -
CDR3nt: TGTGCCAGCAGTGATCTTCGGGTCCAGTTCTTC
CDR3aa: CASSDLRVQFF

j_gene: TRBJ2-3
v_gene: TRBV5-1
abundance: few
d_gene: TRBD2
CDR3nt: TGCGCCAGCAGCTTGGCCTCAACCGGACTAGCGGGAGGCACAGATACGCAGTATTTT
CDR3aa: CASSLASTGLAGGTDTQYF

j_gene: TRBJ1-1
v_gene: TRBV5-1
abundance: many
d_gene: -
CDR3nt: TGCGCCAGCAGCTTGGGGGGTGGTTGGACTGAAGCTTTCTTT
CDR3aa: CASSLGGGWTEAFF

j_gene: TRBJ2-4
v_gene: TRBV20-1
abundance: many
d_gene: TRBD2
CDR3nt: TGCAGTGCCACGGGGGAGGGCGACATTCAGTACTTC
CDR3aa: CSATGEGDIQYF

j_gene: TRBJ1-2
v_gene: TRBV5-1
abundance: few
d_gene: -
CDR3nt: TGCGCCAGCAGCTTCGACACAGCTAACTATGGCTACACCTTC
CDR3aa: CASSFDTANYGYTF

j_gene: TRBJ2-2
v_gene: TRBV9
abundance: few
d_gene: -
CDR3nt: TGTGCCAGCAGCGTAGAACAGATCAACACCGGGGAGCTGTTTTTT
CDR3aa: CASSVEQINTGELFF

j_gene: TRBJ2-7
v_gene: TRBV18
abundance: -
d_gene: -
CDR3nt: TGTGCCAGCTCACAAGACGCAGGGGTGTACGAGCAGTACTTC
CDR3aa: CASSQDAGVYEQYF

j_gene: TRBJ2-7
v_gene: TRBV20-1
abundance: -
d_gene: TRBD2
CDR3nt: TGCAGTGCTAAGGGACTAGCGGCCCACTACGAGCAGTACTTC
CDR3aa: CSAKGLAAHYEQYF

j_gene: TRBJ1-1
v_gene: TRBV6-5
abundance: -
d_gene: -
CDR3nt: TGTGCCAGCAGTTACCCATCAACAGGGCGGAACACTGAAGCTTTCTTT
CDR3aa: CASSYPSTGRNTEAFF

j_gene: TRBJ2-5
v_gene: TRBV6-1
abundance: -
d_gene: -
CDR3nt: TGTGCCAGCGGCCCACCGTCGGGCAGGACCCCCCAAGAGACCCAGTACTTC
CDR3aa: CASGPPSGRTPQETQYF

j_gene: TRBJ2-4
v_gene: TRBV10-3
abundance: -
d_gene: TRBD2
CDR3nt: TGTGCCATCAGCGGGACTAGCGGGAGTAGGAACAGTCAGTACTTC
CDR3aa: CAISGTSGSRNSQYF

j_gene: TRBJ2-7
v_gene: TRBV28
abundance: -
d_gene: TRBD1
CDR3nt: TGTGCCAGCAGTCCCCAGGACAGGGACAGTAACGAGCAGTACTTC
CDR3aa: CASSPQDRDSNEQYF